This T cell receptor beta chain was documented in a study of T cell repertoires in cytomegalovirus infection. About the study: Shared public TCR beta signatures pointed to both CMV infection and a matching HLA type. General observations from the study: Clonotype analysis showed dominance of the ex vivo response by HLA-C-restricted CMV-specific TCR beta clonotypes.

TCRdb passed the reads through MiXCR, listing each CDR3 protein once. The sample carries approximately 260,000 distinct CDR3 sequences, 17% recorded once. This clonotype was observed at least ten times. Its antigen is not identified. V dropped 3 bases and J dropped 5; count of bases not matched to a gene: 8. CDR1 is SGHTA and CDR2 is FQGNSA in the germline V gene. The CDR3 contains 16 residues. The clonotype was recovered from a human donor in good health (CMV status not recorded). Some clones in this sample may be carry-over from other donors' samples. V gene TRBV7-2 combines with J gene TRBJ2-2; 8 bases fit TRBD2. The sample consisted of CD8+ T cells from PBMCs. This CDR3 reads CASSFQSGGLTGELFF. The DNA of the CDR3 is TGTGCCAGCAGCTTTCAATCGGGGGGGCTAACCGGGGAGCTGTTTTTT.